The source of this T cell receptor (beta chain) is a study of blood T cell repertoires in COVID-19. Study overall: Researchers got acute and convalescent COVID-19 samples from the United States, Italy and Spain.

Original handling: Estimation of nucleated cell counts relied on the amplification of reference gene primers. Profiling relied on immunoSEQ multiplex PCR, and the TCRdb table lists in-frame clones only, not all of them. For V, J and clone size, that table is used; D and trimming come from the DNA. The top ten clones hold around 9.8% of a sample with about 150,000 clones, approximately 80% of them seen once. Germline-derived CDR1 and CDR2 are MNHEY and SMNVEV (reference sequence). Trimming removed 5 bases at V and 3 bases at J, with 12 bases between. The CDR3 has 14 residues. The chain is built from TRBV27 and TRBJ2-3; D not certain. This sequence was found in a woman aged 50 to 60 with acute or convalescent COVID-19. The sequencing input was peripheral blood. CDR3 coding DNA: TGTGCCAGCAGTCGACCCATCGGGACAGATACGCAGTATTTT. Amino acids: CASSRPIGTDTQYF.